Below are 17 T cell receptor beta chains sequenced from a single sample in a study of Ad26.COV2.S vaccination and SARS-CoV-2 variants. Sequencing used immunoSEQ multiplex PCR; TCRdb keeps in-frame clones, though not all of them. The sample contains about 390,000 clones, 88% of which appear only once. Treatment: about 20 received Ad26.COV2.S at low or high dose, single or two shots; several received placebo; per-sample allocation not given. The investigators took samples on day 63 after the first vaccine or placebo injection. Material: peripheral blood, obtained in a trial of Ad26.COV2.S vaccine versus placebo. The source of these receptors is a person between 18 and 65 years old who received the Ad26.COV2.S COVID-19 vaccine or a placebo.

This chain uses TRBV6-6 with TRBJ1-5, with D perhaps matching TRBD1 (6 bases). Germline-derived CDR1 and CDR2 are MNHNY and SVGAGI (reference sequence). CDR3 size: 15 residues. V gave up 5 bases and J gave up 4 bases, with 15 bases separating them. The CDR3: CASSGGTWGNQPQHF. CDR3 bases: TGTGCCAGCAGTGGGGGCACCTGGGGGAATCAGCCCCAGCATTTT.

The genes are TRBV5-1 and TRBJ2-7; D possibly matches TRBD1 or TRBD2 (6 bases each). Germline-derived CDR1 and CDR2 are SGHRS and YFSETQ. V lost 0 bases and J lost 12, with 13 bases in between. This CDR3 region has 12 residues. For the CDR3, the DNA is TGCGCCAGCAGCTTGGGATGGACAGCGGGGTACTTC. Translated, it gives CASSLGWTAGYF.

This clone was found once. V and J are TRBV5-4 and TRBJ1-2, with TRBD1 as a possible D gene (6 bases). Trimming cost V 7 bases and J 4 bases, with 29 bases left between them. CDR3 size: 18 residues. The V gene's germline CDR1 is SGHNT and CDR2 YYREEE (reference sequence). DNA for the CDR3: TGTGCCAGCGAATCCATCAAGGATAGGGGGGATGAGGCCTATGGCTACACCTTC. Protein sequence: CASESIKDRGDEAYGYTF.

The chain carries TRBV7-9 and TRBJ2-4; TRBD1 or TRBD2 may be the D gene (5 bases each). CDR3 length: 13 residues. The V end lost 5 bases, the J end lost 8 bases, and 13 bases lay between the germline ends. Germline V gene sequence: CDR1 SEHNR, CDR2 FQNEAQ (reference sequence). In nucleotides, the CDR3 is TGTGCCAGCAGCGTCGGGGCCTCCCACATTCAGTACTTC. It yields the protein CASSVGASHIQYF.

J is TRBJ2-2 and V is TRBV6-2 or TRBV6-3, with TRBD2 identical over 8 bases. This CDR3 contains 17 residues. The trim removed 6 bases at V and 5 bases at J, leaving 14 bases unmatched. Germline CDR1 is MNHEY and CDR2 is SVGEGT. In nucleotides, the CDR3 is TGTGCCAGCAGCAGGCTCGGCGGGGGGAGTGAAACCGGGGAGCTGTTTTTT. It encodes CASSRLGGGSETGELFF.

The chain joins TRBV1 to TRBJ1-1. TRBV1 is designated a pseudogene. The CDR3 is 16 residues long. Here the CDR3 DNA reads TGCACCAGCAGCCAAGATGGGCGCCCCGGGGACACTGAAGCTTTCTTT. Amino acid sequence: CTSSQDGRPGDTEAFF.

The chain employs TRBV7-2 and TRBJ2-3, with 9 bases lining up with TRBD2. The CDR3 runs to 17 residues. With V trimmed by 5 bases and J by 2 bases, 11 bases remained unmatched. Germline CDR1 is SGHTA and CDR2 is FQGNSA. The CDR3 DNA is TGTGCCAGCAGCCGCTGGCGGGGGGGACTCACCACAGATACGCAGTATTTT. The encoded protein is CASSRWRGGLTTDTQYF. The variable domain in full, with the rest retrieved from reference TRBV7-2 and TRBJ2-3, is GAGVSQSPSNKVTEKGKDVELRCDPISGHTALYWYRQSLGQGLEFLIYFQGNSAPDKSGLPSDRFSAERTGGSVSTLTIQRTQQEDSAVYLCASSRWRGGLTTDTQYFGPGTRLTVL.

V is TRBV4-3 and J is TRBJ2-2; 8 bases agree with TRBD2. The germline V gene encodes CDR1 LGHNA and CDR2 YSLEER. This CDR3 comprises 16 residues. Germline trimming cut 1 base from V and 1 base from J; bases unmatched to any gene: 2. The CDR3 here is CASSQVLAGNTGELFF. CDR3 DNA sequence: TGCGCCAGCAGCCAAGTGCTAGCGGGGAACACCGGGGAGCTGTTTTTT.

The V call is TRBV19, the J call TRBJ1-2; perhaps TRBD1 as D (5 bases). Trimming took off 3 bases at V and 5 bases at J, with 7 bases between the two ends. From germline, CDR1 is LNHDA and CDR2 SQIVND (reference sequence). This CDR3 comprises 12 residues. The CDR3 region has the DNA TGTGCCAGTAGTATCAGGGATTATGGCTACACCTTC. It codes for CASSIRDYGYTF.

The V and J genes are TRBV12-3 or TRBV12-4 and TRBJ1-2; D ambiguous. Trimming left V 3 bases short and J 2 bases short, with 4 bases between. The CDR3 is 12 amino acids. The CDR3 loop reads CASSFSNYGYTF. The CDR3 DNA sequence: TGTGCCAGCAGTTTCTCCAACTATGGCTACACCTTC.

This chain connects TRBV20-1 to TRBJ1-5; D is ambiguous. V lost 3 bases to trimming and J lost 0 bases, with 9 bases between them. CDR3 length: 14 amino acids. CDR1 and CDR2 (germline): DFQATT, SNEGSKA (reference sequence). In nucleotides, the CDR3 is TGCAGTGCTAGTATGGACTATAGCAATCAGCCCCAGCATTTT. Protein sequence: CSASMDYSNQPQHF.

V is TRBV5-1 and J is TRBJ2-7; D call uncertain. The CDR3 has 11 residues. V shed 3 bases and J shed 7 bases, with 8 bases lying between them. CDR1 is SGHRS, CDR2 YFSETQ, per germline. The CDR3 sequence: CASSSTREQYF. In DNA form, the CDR3 reads TGCGCCAGCAGCTCGACGCGGGAGCAGTACTTC.

The chain employs TRBV6-5 and TRBJ1-6, with 8 positions matching TRBD1. The CDR3 is 14 amino acids. Germline V CDR1 and CDR2: MNHEY, SVGAGI. V lost 2 bases to trimming and J lost 8 bases; unmatched junction nucleotides: 2. The CDR3 reads CASSYRDRHSPLHF. In DNA form, the CDR3 reads TGTGCCAGCAGTTACCGGGACAGGCATTCACCCCTCCACTTT.

The V and J genes are TRBV5-6 and TRBJ2-7; D gene uncertain. The CDR3 loop spans 14 amino acids. Germline V gene data show CDR1 as SGHDT and CDR2 as YYEEEE. The V end was cut by 3 bases, the J end by 1 base, with 11 bases between. The CDR3 protein is CASSSAGASYEQYF. CDR3 coding DNA: TGTGCCAGCAGCTCCGCCGGCGCGTCCTACGAGCAGTACTTC.

The CDR3: CASSAQGASGYTF. In DNA form, the CDR3 reads TGTGCCAGCAGCGCACAGGGGGCTTCTGGCTACACCTTC. The chain joins TRBV3-1 (or the pseudogene TRBV3-2) to TRBJ1-2; 9 bases map to TRBD1. In germline, CDR1 is LGHDT, CDR2 YNNKEL (reference sequence). The CDR3 sequence is 13 residues long. The J segment lost 7 bases and the V segment lost 5 bases, leaving 5 bases of the junction unmatched.

This clone was seen a few times. V usage is TRBV29-1 and J usage is TRBJ1-2; TRBD1 matches 9 bases. There are 13 residues in the CDR3. V lost 2 bases to trimming and J lost 6 bases; unmatched junction nucleotides: 4. Germline-derived CDR1 and CDR2 are SQVTM and ANQGSEA. The CDR3 loop is CSVEKWTGDGYTF. For the CDR3, the DNA is TGCAGCGTTGAAAAATGGACAGGGGATGGCTACACCTTC.

The chain joins TRBV4-3 to TRBJ2-1; 10 bases fit TRBD2. V trimming: 2 bases; J trimming: 7 bases; junction bases outside the gene matches: 5. Looked up from germline, CDR1 is LGHNA and CDR2 is YSLEER. The CDR3 sequence is 15 residues long. The CDR3 DNA reads as TGCGCCAGCAGCCAACAGCGGGGGGGCTGGAATGAGCAGTTCTTC. Translating it yields CASSQQRGGWNEQFF.